The T cell receptor beta chain under discussion was sequenced for a study of ipilimumab plus nivolumab after autologous stem cell transplantation. The overall study: Typical patient got a handful of ipilimumab doses and seven to nine nivolumab doses (median).

Patients got ipilimumab 1 mg/kg beginning 14 to 28 days post-transplant. Profiling relied on immunoSEQ multiplex PCR, and the TCRdb table lists in-frame clones only, not all of them. Of fewer than 85,000 clones in the sample, over 80% were seen once. Findings of the study overall: Per the authors, repertoire, Treg and microbiota data justify further study.

Worth noting for this clone: Its matching antigen is unknown.

Trimming at V came to 6 bases and at J to 8 bases, leaving 7 bases not matched to a gene. The germline V gene has CDR1 ENHRY and CDR2 SYGVKD. The CDR3 is 14 amino acids. This clonotype was sampled from a male donor with diffuse large B-cell lymphoma. The sample in question was PBMCs, obtained in a trial of ipilimumab plus nivolumab as post-transplant consolidation. The chain has TRBV10-3 and TRBJ1-4; 9 positions match TRBD1. CDR3 nucleotides: TGTGCCATCAGCCCCGGGACAGGGAACGAAAAACTGTTTTTT. Amino acids: CAISPGTGNEKLFF.